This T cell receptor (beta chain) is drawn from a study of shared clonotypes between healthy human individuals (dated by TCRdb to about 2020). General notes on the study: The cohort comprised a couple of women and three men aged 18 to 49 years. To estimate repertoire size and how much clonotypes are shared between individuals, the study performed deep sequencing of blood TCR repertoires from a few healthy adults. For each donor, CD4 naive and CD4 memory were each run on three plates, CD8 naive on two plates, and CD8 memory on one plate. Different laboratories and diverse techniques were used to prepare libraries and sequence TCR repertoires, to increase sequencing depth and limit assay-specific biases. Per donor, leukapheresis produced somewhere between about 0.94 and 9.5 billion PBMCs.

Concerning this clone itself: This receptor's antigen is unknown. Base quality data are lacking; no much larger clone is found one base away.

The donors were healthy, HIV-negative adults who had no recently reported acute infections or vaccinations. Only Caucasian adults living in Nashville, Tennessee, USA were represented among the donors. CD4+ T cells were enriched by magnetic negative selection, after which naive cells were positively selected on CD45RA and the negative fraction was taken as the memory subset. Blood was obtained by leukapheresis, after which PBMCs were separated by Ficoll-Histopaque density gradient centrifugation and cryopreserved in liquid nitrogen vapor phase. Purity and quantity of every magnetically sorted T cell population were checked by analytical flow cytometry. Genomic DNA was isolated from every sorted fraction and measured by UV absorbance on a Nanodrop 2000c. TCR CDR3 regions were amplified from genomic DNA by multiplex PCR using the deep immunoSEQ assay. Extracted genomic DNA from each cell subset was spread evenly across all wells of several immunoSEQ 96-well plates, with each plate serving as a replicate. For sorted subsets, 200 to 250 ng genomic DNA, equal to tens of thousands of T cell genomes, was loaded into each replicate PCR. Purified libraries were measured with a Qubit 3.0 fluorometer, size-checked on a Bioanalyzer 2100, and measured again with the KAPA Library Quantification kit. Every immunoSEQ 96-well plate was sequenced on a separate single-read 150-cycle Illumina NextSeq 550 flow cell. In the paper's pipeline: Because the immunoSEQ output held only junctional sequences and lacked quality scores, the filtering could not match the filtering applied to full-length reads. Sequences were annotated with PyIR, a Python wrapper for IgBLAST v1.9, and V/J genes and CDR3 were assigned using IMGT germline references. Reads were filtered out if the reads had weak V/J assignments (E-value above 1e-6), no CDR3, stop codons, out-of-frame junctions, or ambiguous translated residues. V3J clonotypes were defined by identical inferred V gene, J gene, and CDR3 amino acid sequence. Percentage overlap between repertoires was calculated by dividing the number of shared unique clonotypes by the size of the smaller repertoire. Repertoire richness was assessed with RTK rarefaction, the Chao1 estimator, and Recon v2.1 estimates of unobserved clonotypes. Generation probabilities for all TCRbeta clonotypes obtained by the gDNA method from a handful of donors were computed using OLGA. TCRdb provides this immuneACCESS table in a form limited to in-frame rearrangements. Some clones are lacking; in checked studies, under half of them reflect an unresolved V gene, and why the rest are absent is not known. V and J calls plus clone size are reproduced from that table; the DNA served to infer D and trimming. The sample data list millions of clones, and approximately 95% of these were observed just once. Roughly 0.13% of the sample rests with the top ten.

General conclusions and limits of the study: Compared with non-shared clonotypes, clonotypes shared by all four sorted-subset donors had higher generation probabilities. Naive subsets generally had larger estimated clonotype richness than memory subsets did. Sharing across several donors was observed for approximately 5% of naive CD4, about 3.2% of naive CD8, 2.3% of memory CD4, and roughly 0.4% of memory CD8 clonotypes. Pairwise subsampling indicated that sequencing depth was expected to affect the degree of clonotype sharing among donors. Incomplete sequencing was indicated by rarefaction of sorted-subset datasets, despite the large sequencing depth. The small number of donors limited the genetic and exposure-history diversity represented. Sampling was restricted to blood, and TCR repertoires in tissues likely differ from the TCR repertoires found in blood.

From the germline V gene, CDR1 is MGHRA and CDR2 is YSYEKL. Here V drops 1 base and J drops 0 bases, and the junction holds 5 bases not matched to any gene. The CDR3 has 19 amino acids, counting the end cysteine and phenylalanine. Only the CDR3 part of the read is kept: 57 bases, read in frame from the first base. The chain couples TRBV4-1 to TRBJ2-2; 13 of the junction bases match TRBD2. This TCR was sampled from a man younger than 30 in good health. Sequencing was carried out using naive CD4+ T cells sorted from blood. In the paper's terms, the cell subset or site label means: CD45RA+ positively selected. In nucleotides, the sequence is TGCGCCAGCAGCCAAGCGGGACTAGCGGGGAACGCGAACACCGGGGAGCTGTTTTTT. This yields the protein CASSQAGLAGNANTGELFF.